The T cell receptor (beta chain) described here comes from a study of blood T cell repertoires in COVID-19. Study-wide context: Specimens from acute and convalescent COVID-19 originated in the United States, Italy and Spain.

Per the original methods: Amplification with reference gene primers provided the estimates of nucleated cell counts. Sequenced by immunoSEQ multiplex PCR; TCRdb stores in-frame clones only, minus some. That table supplies the V and J calls and clone size; D and trimming were determined from the DNA. The sample lists 180,000 or so clones, 80% occurring once. This CDR3 comprises 15 residues. V trimming: 4 bases; J trimming: 8 bases; junction bases outside the gene matches: 8. Per germline, CDR1 ENHRY and CDR2 SYGVKD. The J gene is TRBJ1-4, the V gene TRBV10-3, with 9 bases matching TRBD1. This receptor was obtained from a man aged 55 to 70 who had been exposed to COVID-19. Sequencing was carried out using PBMCs or T cells enriched from blood (not recorded which). CDR3 protein: CAISAWDRASEKLFF. The CDR3 bases are TGTGCCATCAGTGCCTGGGACAGGGCGAGCGAAAAACTGTTTTTT.